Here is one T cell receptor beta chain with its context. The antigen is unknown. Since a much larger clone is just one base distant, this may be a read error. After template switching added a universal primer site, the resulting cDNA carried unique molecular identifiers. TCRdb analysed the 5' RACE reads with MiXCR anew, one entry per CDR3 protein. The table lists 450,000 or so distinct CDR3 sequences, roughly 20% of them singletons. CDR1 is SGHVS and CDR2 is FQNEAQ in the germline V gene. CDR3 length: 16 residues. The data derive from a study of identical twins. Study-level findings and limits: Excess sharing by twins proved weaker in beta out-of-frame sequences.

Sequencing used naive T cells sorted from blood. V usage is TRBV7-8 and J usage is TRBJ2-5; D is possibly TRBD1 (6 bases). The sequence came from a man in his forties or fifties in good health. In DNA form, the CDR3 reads TGTGCCGGCAGCTTTGGACAGTCCGTGATGTCAGAGACCCAGTACTTC. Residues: CAGSFGQSVMSETQYF.